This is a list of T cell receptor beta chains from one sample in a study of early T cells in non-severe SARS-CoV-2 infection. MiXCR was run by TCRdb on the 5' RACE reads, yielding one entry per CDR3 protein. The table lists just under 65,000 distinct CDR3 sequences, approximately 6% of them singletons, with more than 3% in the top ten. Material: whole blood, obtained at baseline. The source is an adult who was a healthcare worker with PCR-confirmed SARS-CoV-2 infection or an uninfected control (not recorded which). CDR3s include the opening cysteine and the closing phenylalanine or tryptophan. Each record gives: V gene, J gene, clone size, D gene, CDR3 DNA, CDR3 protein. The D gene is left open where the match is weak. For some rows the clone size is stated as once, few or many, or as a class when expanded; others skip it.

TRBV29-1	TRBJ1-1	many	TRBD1	TGCAGCGTTGGGACAGGGGGTCTGGCTGAAGCTTTCTTT	CSVGTGGLAEAFF
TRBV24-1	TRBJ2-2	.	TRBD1	TGTGCCACCAGTGATTTAGGGAAGACAGGGGCCGCCGGGGAGCTGTTTTTT	CATSDLGKTGAAGELFF
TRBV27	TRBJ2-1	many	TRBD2	TGTGCCAGCAGTCTTACAGCGGGAGCCACCTACAATGAGCAGTTCTTC	CASSLTAGATYNEQFF
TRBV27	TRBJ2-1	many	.	TGTGCCAGCAGTTTCAGGGTAAGCTCCTACAATGAGCAGTTCTTC	CASSFRVSSYNEQFF
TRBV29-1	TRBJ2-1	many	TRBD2	TGCAGCGCTACTCGGACTAGCGGCCCGGACAATGAGCAGTTCTTC	CSATRTSGPDNEQFF
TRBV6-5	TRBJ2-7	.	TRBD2	TGTGCCAGCAGTTACGTGGGAGGGTCCTACGAGCAGTACTTC	CASSYVGGSYEQYF
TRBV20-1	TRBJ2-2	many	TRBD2	TGCAGTGCTAGAGATCAAGCGGGAGGGATCACCGGGGAGCTGTTTTTT	CSARDQAGGITGELFF
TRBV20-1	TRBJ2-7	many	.	TGCAGTGCTAGGGAATCCGACCTCTACGAGCAGTACTTC	CSARESDLYEQYF
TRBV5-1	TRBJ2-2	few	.	TGCGCCAGCAGGAAGACTCCGGGACCTAACACCGGGGAGCTGTTTTTT	CASRKTPGPNTGELFF
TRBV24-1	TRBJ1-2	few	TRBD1	TGTGCCACCAGTGCCTCAGGGGGAGGCTATGGCTACACCTTC	CATSASGGGYGYTF
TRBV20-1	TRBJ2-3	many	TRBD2	TGCAGTGCTAAGGGACTAGCGGGAGGGCATGTAGGTACGCAGTATTTT	CSAKGLAGGHVGTQYF
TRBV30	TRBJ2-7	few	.	TGTGCCTGGAGTATACCACCTCTGTACGAGCAGTACTTC	CAWSIPPLYEQYF
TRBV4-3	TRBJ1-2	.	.	TGCGCCAGCAGCGCTAGACAGTCCCCCTATGGCTACACCTTC	CASSARQSPYGYTF
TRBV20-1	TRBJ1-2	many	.	TGCAGTGCTAGAGTTATAGGGGCGGCTGGCTACACCTTC	CSARVIGAAGYTF
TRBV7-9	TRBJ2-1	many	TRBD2	TGTGCCAGCAGCTTTGGTAGCGGGAGGTCCTACAATGAGCAGTTCTTC	CASSFGSGRSYNEQFF
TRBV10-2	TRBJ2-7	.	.	TGCGCCAGCAGTGACGCGAGGAAGCAGTACTTC	CASSDARKQYF
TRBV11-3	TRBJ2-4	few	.	TGTGCCAGCACCAATCAGGTTTTAGCCAAAAACATTCAGTACTTC	CASTNQVLAKNIQYF
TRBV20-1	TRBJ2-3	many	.	TGCAGTGCGAGAGGAGGGCGGGGCCTCGGCGGCACAGATACGCAGTATTTT	CSARGGRGLGGTDTQYF
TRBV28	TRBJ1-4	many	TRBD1	TGTGCCAGCAGCAAACAGGGGGCGGTTGAAAAACTGTTTTTT	CASSKQGAVEKLFF
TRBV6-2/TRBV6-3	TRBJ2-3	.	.	TGTGCCAGCAAGGGACCGATGCCTGGCACAGATACGCAGTATTTT	CASKGPMPGTDTQYF
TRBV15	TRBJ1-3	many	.	TGTGCCACCAGCAGCTTCCTCCGGGACCTCGGAAACACCATATATTTT	CATSSFLRDLGNTIYF
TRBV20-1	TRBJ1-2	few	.	TGCAGTGCTAGCCCCCACGGGGCCGTCGGCTACACCTTC	CSASPHGAVGYTF
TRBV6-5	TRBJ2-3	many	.	TGTGCCAGCACCTTGAGGGATACGCAGTATTTT	CASTLRDTQYF
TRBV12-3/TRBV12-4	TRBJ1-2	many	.	TGTGCCAGCAGTTTGGGAGGACAGCGAGTTGGCTACACCTTC	CASSLGGQRVGYTF
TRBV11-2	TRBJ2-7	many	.	TGTGCCAGCAGCTTAGTTCCAGGCACCTACGAGCAGTACTTC	CASSLVPGTYEQYF
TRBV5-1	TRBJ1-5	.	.	TGCGCCGGCAGCTTGGCCGGGGGGGACAATCAGCCCCAGCATTTT	CAGSLAGGDNQPQHF
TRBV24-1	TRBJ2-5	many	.	TGTGCCACCAGACCACAGGGACAAGAGACCCAGTACTTC	CATRPQGQETQYF
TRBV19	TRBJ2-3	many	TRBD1	TGTGCCAGTAGTATGACAGGGGAAGATACGCAGTATTTT	CASSMTGEDTQYF
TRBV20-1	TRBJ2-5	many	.	TGCAGTGCCCCTGGACAGCCTCAAGAGACCCAGTACTTC	CSAPGQPQETQYF
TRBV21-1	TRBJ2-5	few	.	TGTGCCAGCAGCAAAGAACTGATACTAGCGGGAGCACAAGAGACCCAGTACTTC	CASSKELILAGAQETQYF
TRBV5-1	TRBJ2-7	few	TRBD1	TGCGCCAGCAGCCCCGGGACAGGGGGAACCGAGCAGTACTTC	CASSPGTGGTEQYF
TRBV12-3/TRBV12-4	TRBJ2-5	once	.	TGTGCCAGCAGTTTGAGACGAAGAGAGACCCAGTACTTC	CASSLRRRETQYF
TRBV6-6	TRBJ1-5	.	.	TGTGCCAGCTCCGCCGGGAGTTATAGCAATCAGCCCCAGCATTTT	CASSAGSYSNQPQHF
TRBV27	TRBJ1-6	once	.	TGTGCCAGCAGTTTATCGGGGACCGTCTATAATTCACCCCTCCACTTT	CASSLSGTVYNSPLHF
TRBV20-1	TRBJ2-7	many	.	TGCAGTGCTAGTAAGACCCTAAGCTCCTACGAGCAGTACTTC	CSASKTLSSYEQYF
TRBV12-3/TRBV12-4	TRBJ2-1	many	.	TGTGCCAGCAGTTTGCCCCAGGGCAACAATGAGCAGTTCTTC	CASSLPQGNNEQFF
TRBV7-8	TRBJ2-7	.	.	TGTGCCAGCAGCTTAGAGGCCAAGGGGTCTTCCTACGAGCAGTACTTC	CASSLEAKGSSYEQYF
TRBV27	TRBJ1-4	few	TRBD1	TGTGCCAGCAGTTTGCTGGGACAGGGGTTTGAAAAACTGTTTTTT	CASSLLGQGFEKLFF
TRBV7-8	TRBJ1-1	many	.	TGTGCCAGCAGCTTACTGTACGGGAGACAGATGAACACTGAAGCTTTCTTT	CASSLLYGRQMNTEAFF
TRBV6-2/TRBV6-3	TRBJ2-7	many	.	TGTGCCAGCTGTTCTGGCGGCGGAGCACTCTACGAGCAGTACTTC	CASCSGGGALYEQYF
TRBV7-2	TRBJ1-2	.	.	TGTGCCCTGGGGGGCTACACCTTC	CALGGYTF
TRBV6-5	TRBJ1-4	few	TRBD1	TGTGCCAGCGCAAATCACAGGGGGGGTAATGAAAAACTGTTTTTT	CASANHRGGNEKLFF
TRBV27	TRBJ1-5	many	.	TGTGCCAGCAGCATGACAAGGGGTCAGCCCCAGCATTTT	CASSMTRGQPQHF
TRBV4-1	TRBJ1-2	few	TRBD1	TGCGCCAGCAGCCAAGACGGGGGGCAGGGGGGCTATGGCTACACCTTC	CASSQDGGQGGYGYTF
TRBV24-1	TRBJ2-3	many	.	TGTGCCACCAGTGACCCCGGAATGAGTGCAGATACGCAGTATTTT	CATSDPGMSADTQYF
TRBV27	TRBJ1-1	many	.	TGTGCCAGCAGCCCCGGGGGTTCGGAAAACACTGAAGCTTTCTTT	CASSPGGSENTEAFF
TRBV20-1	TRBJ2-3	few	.	TGCAGTGCTAGAGCCCTCGTGACAACCCTGGACCCAGATACGCAGTATTTT	CSARALVTTLDPDTQYF
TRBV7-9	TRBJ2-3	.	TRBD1	TGTGCCAGCAGCTTATGGGGACAGGGCCAAGATACGCAGTATTTT	CASSLWGQGQDTQYF
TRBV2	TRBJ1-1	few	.	TGTGCCAGCACCTTCGGGGGGAAAACTGAAGCTTTCTTT	CASTFGGKTEAFF
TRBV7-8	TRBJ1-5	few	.	TGTGCCAGCAGCTTAGGGAGATCAGGTTTTAGCAATCAGCCCCAGCATTTT	CASSLGRSGFSNQPQHF
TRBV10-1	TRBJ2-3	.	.	TGCGCCAGCTCCACGGGATTGGGGCTAGCACAGAGCACAGATACGCAGTATTTT	CASSTGLGLAQSTDTQYF